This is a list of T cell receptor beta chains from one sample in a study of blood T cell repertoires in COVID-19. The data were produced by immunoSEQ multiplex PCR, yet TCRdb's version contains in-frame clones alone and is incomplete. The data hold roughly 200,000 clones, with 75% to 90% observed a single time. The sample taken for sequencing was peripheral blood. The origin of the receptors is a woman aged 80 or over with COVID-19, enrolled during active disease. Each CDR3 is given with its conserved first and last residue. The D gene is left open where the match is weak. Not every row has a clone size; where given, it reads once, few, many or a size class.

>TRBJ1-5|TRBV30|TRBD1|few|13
TGTGCCTACAAAAGACAGGGACTTGAGCCCCAGCATTTT
CAYKRQGLEPQHF
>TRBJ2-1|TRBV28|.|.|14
TGTGCCAGCAGCCACAGGGCCCCCTACAATGAGCAGTTCTTC
CASSHRAPYNEQFF
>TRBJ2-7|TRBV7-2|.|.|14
TGTGCCAGCAGCCCAACTACCAAGAACTACGAGCAGTACTTC
CASSPTTKNYEQYF
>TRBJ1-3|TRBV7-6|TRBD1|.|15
TGTGCCAGCAGCTTCGGACAGGGCTCTGGAAACACCATATATTTT
CASSFGQGSGNTIYF
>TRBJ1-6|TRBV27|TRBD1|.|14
TGTGCCAGCAGGGGACAGGGGGTCAGTTCACCCCTCCACTTT
CASRGQGVSSPLHF
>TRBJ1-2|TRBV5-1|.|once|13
TGCGCCAGCAGCTTGGACGGGGGCTATGGCTACACCTTC
CASSLDGGYGYTF
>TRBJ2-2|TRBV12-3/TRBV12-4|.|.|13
TGTGCCAGCAGTTACAGGGTAGCCGGGGAGCTGTTTTTT
CASSYRVAGELFF
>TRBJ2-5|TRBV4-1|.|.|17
TGCGCCAGCAGCCAAGACCTAGGGGGGGGGCGCAGGGAGACCCAGTACTTC
CASSQDLGGGRRETQYF
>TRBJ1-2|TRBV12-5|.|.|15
TGTGCTAGTGGTTTGGATGGGGGGAGGGTCTATGGCTACACCTTC
CASGLDGGRVYGYTF
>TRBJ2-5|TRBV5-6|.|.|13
TGTGCCAGCAGCGGGGGCAGGGGCGAGACCCAGTACTTC
CASSGGRGETQYF
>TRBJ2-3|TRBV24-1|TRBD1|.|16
TGTGCCACCAGTGATTGGACAGGGGTTACTACAGATACGCAGTATTTT
CATSDWTGVTTDTQYF
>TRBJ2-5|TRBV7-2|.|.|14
TGTGCCAGCAGCGGAGGAGGGGTCCAAGAGACCCAGTACTTC
CASSGGGVQETQYF
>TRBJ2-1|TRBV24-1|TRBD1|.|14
TGTGCCACCAGTGACCCTCGGACAGGGCAATCGCAGTTCTTC
CATSDPRTGQSQFF
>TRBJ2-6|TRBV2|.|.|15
TGTGCCAGCACCCAACAGGGCTCTGGGGCCAACGTCCTGACTTTC
CASTQQGSGANVLTF
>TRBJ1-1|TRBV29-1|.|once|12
TGCAGCGTTGACTACAGGGACACTGAAGCTTTCTTT
CSVDYRDTEAFF
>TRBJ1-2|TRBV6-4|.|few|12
TGTGCCAGCAGGGGAGAAGACTATGGCTACACCTTC
CASRGEDYGYTF
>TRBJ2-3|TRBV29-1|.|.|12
TGCAGCGTTGAGCGGGATGGAGATACGCAGTATTTT
CSVERDGDTQYF
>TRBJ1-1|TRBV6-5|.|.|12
TGTGCCAGCATCGAGGGCTTCGGTGAAGCTTTCTTT
CASIEGFGEAFF
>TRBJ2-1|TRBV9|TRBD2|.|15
TGTGCCAGCAGCCCCCGACTAGCGCTGGACAATGAGCAGTTCTTC
CASSPRLALDNEQFF
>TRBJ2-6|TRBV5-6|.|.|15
TGTGCCAGCAGCTTGGCAGGGGTCGGGGCCAACGTCCTGACTTTC
CASSLAGVGANVLTF
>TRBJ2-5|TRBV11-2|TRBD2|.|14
TGTGCCAGCAGCTTCCCTAGCGGTCAAGAGACCCAGTACTTC
CASSFPSGQETQYF
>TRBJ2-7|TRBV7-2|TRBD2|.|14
TGTGCCAGCAGCTTTGGTGGAGCGGGAGTGGAGCAGTACTTC
CASSFGGAGVEQYF
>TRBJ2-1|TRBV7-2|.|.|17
TGTGCCAGCAGCTTGGTCAGGCCTACCCGATCCTACAATGAGCAGTTCTTC
CASSLVRPTRSYNEQFF
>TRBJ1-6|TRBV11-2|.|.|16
TGTGCCAGCAGCTTGGGGGGAGGGTCCTATAATTCACCCCTCCACTTT
CASSLGGGSYNSPLHF
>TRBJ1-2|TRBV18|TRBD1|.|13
TGTGCCAGCTCACCGGACAGGGGCTATGGCTACACCTTC
CASSPDRGYGYTF
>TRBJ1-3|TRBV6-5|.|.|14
TGTGCCAGCTTGCCCAGGCTCTCTGGAAACACCATATATTTT
CASLPRLSGNTIYF
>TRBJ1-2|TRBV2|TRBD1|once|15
TGTGCCAGCAGTGATCCGGGACAGGGAAACTATGGCTACACCTTC
CASSDPGQGNYGYTF
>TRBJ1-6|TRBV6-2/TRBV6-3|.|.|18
TGTGCCAGCAGCCGATCGGGACACGCTACCTCGAATAATTCACCCCTCCACTTT
CASSRSGHATSNNSPLHF
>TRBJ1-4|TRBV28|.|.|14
TGTGCCAGCAGTGCCGGAAGGGGAAGAGAAAAACTGTTTTTT
CASSAGRGREKLFF
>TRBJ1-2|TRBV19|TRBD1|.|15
TGTGCCAGTAGTGCTTGGACAGGAGGGGGCTATGGCTACACCTTC
CASSAWTGGGYGYTF
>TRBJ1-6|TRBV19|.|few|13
TGTGCCAGTAGCCTTGGAGTCAATTCACCCCTCCACTTT
CASSLGVNSPLHF
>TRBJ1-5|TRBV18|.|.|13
TGTGCCAGCTCACCTGGACTAAATCAGCCCCAGCATTTT
CASSPGLNQPQHF
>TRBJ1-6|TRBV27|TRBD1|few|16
TGTGCCAGCAGTTCAGACCCACAGGGGGTATATTCACCCCTCCACTTT
CASSSDPQGVYSPLHF
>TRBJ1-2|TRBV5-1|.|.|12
TGCGCCAGCAGCATGGACTCGTATGGCTACACCTTC
CASSMDSYGYTF
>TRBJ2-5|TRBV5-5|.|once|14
TGTGCCAGCAGCTTAGTACAGGGCAAAGAGACCCAGTACTTC
CASSLVQGKETQYF
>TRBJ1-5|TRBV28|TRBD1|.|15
TGTGCCAGCAGCCGCGGGACAGGGGGTACTCAGCCCCAGCATTTT
CASSRGTGGTQPQHF
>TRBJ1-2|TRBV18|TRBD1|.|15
TGTGCCAGCTCACCACTAGACAGGGCTAACTATGGCTACACCTTC
CASSPLDRANYGYTF
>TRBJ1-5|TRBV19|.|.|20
TGTGCCAGTAGTATTTCCCCGGCGGGGGTAGGTGGAGGGTATCGACAGCCCCAGCATTTT
CASSISPAGVGGGYRQPQHF
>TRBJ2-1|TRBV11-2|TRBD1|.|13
TGTGCCAGCAGCACCGACAGGGACAATGAGCAGTTCTTC
CASSTDRDNEQFF
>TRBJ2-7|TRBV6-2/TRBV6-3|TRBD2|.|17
TGTGCCAGCAGCTCTACTAGCGGGAGGGACTTTACCTACGAGCAGTACTTC
CASSSTSGRDFTYEQYF
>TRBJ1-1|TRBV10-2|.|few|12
TGCGCCAGCAGTGATTTAACCTCCAGAGCTTTCTTT
CASSDLTSRAFF
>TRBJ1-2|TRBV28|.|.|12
TGTGCCAGCAGTTCGACAGTTGCGGGCTACACCTTC
CASSSTVAGYTF
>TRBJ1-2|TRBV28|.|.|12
TGTGCCAGCAACTCGATAAACTATGGCTACACCTTC
CASNSINYGYTF
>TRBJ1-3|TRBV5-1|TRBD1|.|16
TGCGCCAGCAGCTTGGAAGGTCAGGGGGCCGGAAACACCATATATTTT
CASSLEGQGAGNTIYF
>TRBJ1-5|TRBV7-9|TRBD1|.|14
TGTGCCAGCAGCTTGGACAGGGGCGATCAGCCCCAGCATTTT
CASSLDRGDQPQHF
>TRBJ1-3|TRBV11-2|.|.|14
TGTGCCAGCAGCTCCATGAGCTCTGGAAACACCATATATTTT
CASSSMSSGNTIYF
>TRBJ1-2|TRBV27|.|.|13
TGTGCCAGCAAGGCGGGGTGGGGAGGTGGCTACACCTTC
CASKAGWGGGYTF
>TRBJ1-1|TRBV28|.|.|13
TGTGCCAGCTCTACGGGACTCCGCCTAGCAGCTTTCTTT
CASSTGLRLAAFF
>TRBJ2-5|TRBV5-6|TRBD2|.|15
TGTGCCAGCAGCTTAGCAGCGGGGAAGGGGGAGACCCAGTACTTC
CASSLAAGKGETQYF
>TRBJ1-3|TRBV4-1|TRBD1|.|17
TGCGCCAGCAGCCAAAAAAGGGGGCAGACCTCTGGAAACACCATATATTTT
CASSQKRGQTSGNTIYF